Listed below are T cell receptor beta chains from one sample, sequenced in a study of shared clonotypes between healthy human individuals. The data were produced by immunoSEQ multiplex PCR, yet TCRdb's version contains in-frame clones alone and is incomplete. The sample lists 170,000 or so clones; around 63% were seen once. The specimen sequenced was memory CD4+ T cells sorted from blood. These TCRs come from a man under 40 in good health. Both conserved end residues are part of each CDR3. A D gene is named only where the DNA matches it firmly. A row's size may be missing; if present it is once, few, many or a size class.

size: NA
V: TRBV25-1
D: TRBD1
J: TRBJ2-7
DNA: TGTGCCAGCAGGACCGAGGACAGGTCATACGCCTACGAGCAGTACTTC
CDR3: CASRTEDRSYAYEQYF

size: few
V: TRBV18
D: NA
J: TRBJ2-5
DNA: TGTGCCAGCTCACCCAACGGAGAGACCCAGTACTTC
CDR3: CASSPNGETQYF

size: NA
V: TRBV10-3
D: TRBD1
J: TRBJ2-5
DNA: TGTGCCATCAGTGCTCAGGGGGTAAAAGAGACCCAGTACTTC
CDR3: CAISAQGVKETQYF

size: once
V: TRBV25-1
D: TRBD2
J: TRBJ2-3
DNA: TGTGCCAGCAGTGGGACTAGCGGGAGGGGTGGCACAGATACGCAGTATTTT
CDR3: CASSGTSGRGGTDTQYF

size: NA
V: TRBV9
D: TRBD2
J: TRBJ2-1
DNA: TGTGCCAGCAGCGTAGCCCCGCTAGCGGGAAGCGATGAGCAGTTCTTC
CDR3: CASSVAPLAGSDEQFF

size: NA
V: TRBV29-1
D: TRBD1
J: TRBJ2-1
DNA: TGCAGCGTTGGAAGGGGGACAGGTGGGATAGTACAATCTGAGCAGTTCTTC
CDR3: CSVGRGTGGIVQSEQFF

size: NA
V: TRBV19
D: NA
J: TRBJ2-6
DNA: TGTGCCAGTAGTATAGAGAGGACGAGCGTTATCTCTGGGGCCAACGTCCTGACTTTC
CDR3: CASSIERTSVISGANVLTF

size: NA
V: TRBV28
D: NA
J: TRBJ2-7
DNA: TGTGCCAGCAGTCTTTGGGACATTAGGCCCTACGAGCAGTACTTC
CDR3: CASSLWDIRPYEQYF

size: NA
V: TRBV9
D: NA
J: TRBJ2-1
DNA: TGTGCCAGCAGCGCTACCGGGACTTCTTACAATGAGCAGTTCTTC
CDR3: CASSATGTSYNEQFF

size: NA
V: TRBV9
D: TRBD2
J: TRBJ2-1
DNA: TGTGCCAGCAGCGTAGTGCCGGGAGGCTTTGGTGAGCAGTTCTTC
CDR3: CASSVVPGGFGEQFF

size: NA
V: TRBV5-1
D: NA
J: TRBJ2-2
DNA: TGCGCCAGCAGCTTGGACGGGGGCGGGCGGGAGCTGTTTTTT
CDR3: CASSLDGGGRELFF

size: NA
V: TRBV6-1
D: NA
J: TRBJ2-7
DNA: TGTGCCAGCACCAGGGAACTCTACGAGCAGTACTTC
CDR3: CASTRELYEQYF

size: NA
V: TRBV28
D: TRBD2
J: TRBJ2-3
DNA: TGTGCCAGCAGTTTATCTGAGCTAGCGGGCTTCTGGTATTTT
CDR3: CASSLSELAGFWYF

size: NA
V: TRBV15
D: TRBD2
J: TRBJ2-3
DNA: TGTGCCACCAGCAGAAGGACTAGCGGGCAAGATACGCAGTATTTT
CDR3: CATSRRTSGQDTQYF

size: NA
V: TRBV11-3
D: TRBD1
J: TRBJ2-7
DNA: TGTGCCAGCAGCTTTCGACAGGGGGCTGGCTACGAGCAGTACTTC
CDR3: CASSFRQGAGYEQYF

size: NA
V: TRBV7-2
D: NA
J: TRBJ2-6
DNA: TGTGCCAGCAGCCATATCCGGGGAACGGGGGCCAACGTCCTGACTTTC
CDR3: CASSHIRGTGANVLTF

size: once
V: TRBV4-1
D: NA
J: TRBJ2-7
DNA: TGCGCCAGCAGCCAAGATCTCTCGGTCTCCTACGAGCAGTACTTC
CDR3: CASSQDLSVSYEQYF

size: NA
V: TRBV4-3
D: TRBD2
J: TRBJ2-3
DNA: TGCGCCAGCAGCCGAACTTTGACGACTAGCGGGGAGCCGGATACGCAGTATTTT
CDR3: CASSRTLTTSGEPDTQYF

size: NA
V: TRBV7-9
D: TRBD1
J: TRBJ1-1
DNA: TGTGCCAGCAGCTTCCTACGGGACAGGAACACTGAAGCTTTCTTT
CDR3: CASSFLRDRNTEAFF

size: NA
V: TRBV5-4
D: TRBD1
J: TRBJ2-7
DNA: TGTGCCAGCAGCTCGGGACAGGTTGACGAGCAGTACTTC
CDR3: CASSSGQVDEQYF

size: NA
V: TRBV7-2
D: TRBD1
J: TRBJ1-2
DNA: TGTGCCAGCAGCTTATACAGGGGTTATGGCTACACCTTC
CDR3: CASSLYRGYGYTF

size: NA
V: TRBV5-1
D: NA
J: TRBJ2-7
DNA: TGCGCCAGCAGCGGGCAGGGGCCCTACGAGCAGTACTTC
CDR3: CASSGQGPYEQYF

size: NA
V: TRBV29-1
D: NA
J: TRBJ2-5
DNA: TGCAGCGTTGAACCCGCATCCCACGAGGGGAGGGAGACCCAGTACTTC
CDR3: CSVEPASHEGRETQYF

size: NA
V: TRBV19
D: TRBD1
J: TRBJ1-1
DNA: TGTGCCAGTAGTATTGGACAGGGCGGCGGAGCTTTCTTT
CDR3: CASSIGQGGGAFF

size: NA
V: TRBV9
D: NA
J: TRBJ1-1
DNA: TGTGCCAGCAGCGTGGACCCGGGACTTGGCACTGAAGCTTTCTTT
CDR3: CASSVDPGLGTEAFF

size: few
V: TRBV9
D: NA
J: TRBJ2-3
DNA: TGTGCCAGCAGCGTTTTTGCAGATACGCAGTATTTT
CDR3: CASSVFADTQYF

size: NA
V: TRBV5-8
D: NA
J: TRBJ1-5
DNA: TGTGCCAGCAGTTATGGCCCAGATCGGGGCAATCAGCCCCAGCATTTT
CDR3: CASSYGPDRGNQPQHF

size: NA
V: TRBV27
D: TRBD2
J: TRBJ2-3
DNA: TGTGCCGGAGTATCCGGGACTAGCGGGAGAGTCACAGATACGCAGTATTTT
CDR3: CAGVSGTSGRVTDTQYF

size: NA
V: TRBV7-3
D: TRBD2
J: TRBJ2-1
DNA: TGTGCCAGCAGCCTAGGGACTAGCAGCTACAATGAGCAGTTCTTC
CDR3: CASSLGTSSYNEQFF

size: few
V: TRBV5-8
D: NA
J: TRBJ2-5
DNA: TGTGCCAGCAGCGAGGGGACCCACCAAGAGACCCAGTACTTC
CDR3: CASSEGTHQETQYF

size: few
V: TRBV11-2
D: NA
J: TRBJ1-1
DNA: TGTGCCAGCACCTCCGTTGGCGGTCTAGGGGAAGCTTTCTTT
CDR3: CASTSVGGLGEAFF

size: NA
V: TRBV28
D: NA
J: TRBJ2-5
DNA: TGTGCCAGCAGTTTCCGAGGGTTCAGGGAGACCCAGTACTTC
CDR3: CASSFRGFRETQYF

size: NA
V: TRBV7-2
D: NA
J: TRBJ1-4
DNA: TGTGCCAGCAGCTTGGCAACTAATGAAAAACTGTTTTTT
CDR3: CASSLATNEKLFF

size: few
V: TRBV5-8
D: NA
J: TRBJ2-1
DNA: TGTGCCAGCAGCTTGGAGATGCGTGGCTACAATGAGCAGTTCTTC
CDR3: CASSLEMRGYNEQFF

size: NA
V: TRBV4-1
D: NA
J: TRBJ2-1
DNA: TGCGCCAGCAGCCAAGATCGAGAGTACAATGAGCAGTTCTTC
CDR3: CASSQDREYNEQFF

size: NA
V: TRBV6-6
D: NA
J: TRBJ1-5
DNA: TGTGCCAGCAGCCCTCTTACGGGGTCGGGAAATCAGCCCCAGCATTTT
CDR3: CASSPLTGSGNQPQHF

size: few
V: TRBV28
D: TRBD2
J: TRBJ2-1
DNA: TGTGCCAGCAGTTCTTCTAGCGGGAGATATTACAATGAGCAGTTCTTC
CDR3: CASSSSSGRYYNEQFF

size: NA
V: TRBV5-4
D: NA
J: TRBJ2-3
DNA: TGTGCCAGCAGCTATTCCCCGGGACAAAGCACAGATACGCAGTATTTT
CDR3: CASSYSPGQSTDTQYF

size: NA
V: TRBV7-9
D: NA
J: TRBJ2-7
DNA: TGTGCCAGCAGCTTAGTATTTCGTGGAGTGCAGTACTTC
CDR3: CASSLVFRGVQYF

size: NA
V: TRBV7-6
D: NA
J: TRBJ2-2
DNA: TGTGCCAGCAGCTTAGGGAGTGGGACGAACACCGGGGAGCTGTTTTTT
CDR3: CASSLGSGTNTGELFF

size: NA
V: TRBV11-2
D: NA
J: TRBJ2-7
DNA: TGTGCCAGCAGCCCCTACGGGAGTATCTACGAGCAGTACTTC
CDR3: CASSPYGSIYEQYF

size: NA
V: TRBV7-8
D: TRBD2
J: TRBJ2-1
DNA: TGTGCCAGCAGCCTAACCGGGGGGTCCTACAATGAGCAGTTCTTC
CDR3: CASSLTGGSYNEQFF

size: many
V: TRBV7-2
D: NA
J: TRBJ1-2
DNA: TGTGCCAGCAGCTCCGACAGGTACCGAGGCTACACCTTC
CDR3: CASSSDRYRGYTF

size: NA
V: TRBV7-2
D: NA
J: TRBJ2-1
DNA: TGTGCCAGCAGCTTAACTGGACTCAACTCCTACAATGAGCAGTTCTTC
CDR3: CASSLTGLNSYNEQFF

size: NA
V: TRBV11-2
D: TRBD2
J: TRBJ2-7
DNA: TGTGCCAGTTCTAGCGGTGGTACGGGGCAGTACTTC
CDR3: CASSSGGTGQYF

size: NA
V: TRBV9
D: TRBD1
J: TRBJ2-1
DNA: TGTGCCAGCAGCGTAGCGGGAAGGGGGCACAATGAGCAGTTCTTC
CDR3: CASSVAGRGHNEQFF

size: NA
V: TRBV5-1
D: TRBD1
J: TRBJ1-2
DNA: TGCGCCAGCAGCTTCCCCGGGACAGAATATGGCTACACCTTC
CDR3: CASSFPGTEYGYTF

size: few
V: TRBV2
D: NA
J: TRBJ2-1
DNA: TGTGCCAGCAGCTCCAGGGACGTTCGGCAGTTCTTC
CDR3: CASSSRDVRQFF

size: few
V: TRBV4-1
D: TRBD2
J: TRBJ2-1
DNA: TGCGCCAGCAACCAAAAAACAGGGACTAGCGGGAGAGTTAGTGAGCAGTTCTTC
CDR3: CASNQKTGTSGRVSEQFF

size: NA
V: TRBV5-1
D: NA
J: TRBJ2-5
DNA: TGCGCCAGCAGCTTGGGGGTGGAGGGTCCCCAAGAGACCCAGTACTTC
CDR3: CASSLGVEGPQETQYF